This TCR beta chain was documented in a study of CD8+ T cells in alopecia areata (dated by TCRdb to 2016 to 2019). Regarding the research as a whole: Skin from C3H/HeJ donors aged about 6-12 months with spontaneous alopecia was grafted onto female C3H/HeJ recipients aged roughly 6-11 weeks. Clonality in the scalp was compared among normal scalp (n=4), patchy alopecia areata scalp (n=8), and alopecia totalis/universalis scalp (n=8). Human TCRbeta sequencing covered scalp tissue and sorted CD4+ and CD8+ peripheral blood T cells from patchy and totalis/universalis alopecia areata patients and healthy controls. The RNA source kit depended on sample type: the PAXgene miRNA kit for fixed scalp, the miRNeasy kit for PBMCs, and the RNeasy kit for mouse skin. Amplification of TCRbeta CDR3 regions was done by immunoSEQ multiplex PCR using 35 Vbeta forward primers and 13 Jbeta reverse primers. The study used high-throughput TCRbeta sequencing to examine T cell clonal expansion in alopecia areata, in both the C3H/HeJ mouse model and human patients.

Measured from the cysteine to the phenylalanine, the CDR3 is 14 residues long. The 30 bases shown cover part of the CDR3, and their frame starts at base 1. Via the germline V gene, CDR1 is NNHDY and CDR2 SYVADS. The paper's findings and limits, for the study overall: Higher clonality and more expanded CD8+ clones were observed in lesional scalp than in normal scalp, particularly in alopecia totalis/universalis, a finding suggestive of antigenic drive. Compared with mice, TCR sequences shared between patients were less clear, possibly partly because of HLA diversity across the patient population. Unlike mouse skin, which is dominated by gammadelta T cells, normal human skin has resident alphabeta T cells that are also sequenced, and this complicates analysis of the scalp TCR repertoire.

This clone has only a few counts. Its antigen remains unidentified. For this mouse receptor, gene names and germline sequences are murine. The read is 4 residues too short to cover the CDR3 end, so that end is filled in from the germline J gene. The library relied on the immunoSEQ multiplex PCR assay. For TCR sequencing, RNA was extracted from every sample and reverse transcribed into cDNA to serve as template. SuperScript III was used to make first-strand cDNA, primed with a 2:1 mix of oligo-dT and random hexamers. Amplification bias was assessed with a synthetic immune receptor repertoire, and residual bias was removed computationally. Libraries were sequenced on Illumina HiSeq with 60 bp reads covering the CDR3, read from J toward V. Processing in the source paper ran as follows. After raw reads were preprocessed to remove errors, the CDR3 was defined following IMGT conventions as running from the conserved cysteine to phenylalanine. Clonality was computed by normalizing Shannon entropy by log2 of the number of productive unique TCRs and subtracting the result from 1. CD4 or CD8 identity of scalp clones was inferred by cross-referencing scalp TCRbeta sequences with sorted blood CD4 and CD8 repertoires. TCRdb carries this immuneACCESS record with in-frame sequences only. Its versions omit some clonotypes, under half of them owing to an unresolved V gene in the studies checked, with the rest unexplained. The V and J calls and clone size come from that table; D and trimming were worked out from the DNA. The table for this sample lists around 300,000 clones, none of them counted only once. Clones ranked in the top ten supply less than 1.5% of the sample.

Cells from pooled mouse cutaneous lymph nodes were stained for CD4, CD8alpha, NKG2D, NKG2ACE and other markers and then sorted on a BD Influx. Source material: CD4+ T cells sorted from a lymph node. The receptor comes from a C3H/HeJ mouse with alopecia areata. The mouse line in question has MHC haplotype H2-k. The chain couples TRBV13-3 to TRBJ2-7; TRBD1 fits 7 bases in the junction. The CDR3 reads as follows: CASSDGRGKYEQYF. CDR3 DNA, as far as it was read: TGTGCCAGCAGTGATGGCAGGGGGAAGTAT.